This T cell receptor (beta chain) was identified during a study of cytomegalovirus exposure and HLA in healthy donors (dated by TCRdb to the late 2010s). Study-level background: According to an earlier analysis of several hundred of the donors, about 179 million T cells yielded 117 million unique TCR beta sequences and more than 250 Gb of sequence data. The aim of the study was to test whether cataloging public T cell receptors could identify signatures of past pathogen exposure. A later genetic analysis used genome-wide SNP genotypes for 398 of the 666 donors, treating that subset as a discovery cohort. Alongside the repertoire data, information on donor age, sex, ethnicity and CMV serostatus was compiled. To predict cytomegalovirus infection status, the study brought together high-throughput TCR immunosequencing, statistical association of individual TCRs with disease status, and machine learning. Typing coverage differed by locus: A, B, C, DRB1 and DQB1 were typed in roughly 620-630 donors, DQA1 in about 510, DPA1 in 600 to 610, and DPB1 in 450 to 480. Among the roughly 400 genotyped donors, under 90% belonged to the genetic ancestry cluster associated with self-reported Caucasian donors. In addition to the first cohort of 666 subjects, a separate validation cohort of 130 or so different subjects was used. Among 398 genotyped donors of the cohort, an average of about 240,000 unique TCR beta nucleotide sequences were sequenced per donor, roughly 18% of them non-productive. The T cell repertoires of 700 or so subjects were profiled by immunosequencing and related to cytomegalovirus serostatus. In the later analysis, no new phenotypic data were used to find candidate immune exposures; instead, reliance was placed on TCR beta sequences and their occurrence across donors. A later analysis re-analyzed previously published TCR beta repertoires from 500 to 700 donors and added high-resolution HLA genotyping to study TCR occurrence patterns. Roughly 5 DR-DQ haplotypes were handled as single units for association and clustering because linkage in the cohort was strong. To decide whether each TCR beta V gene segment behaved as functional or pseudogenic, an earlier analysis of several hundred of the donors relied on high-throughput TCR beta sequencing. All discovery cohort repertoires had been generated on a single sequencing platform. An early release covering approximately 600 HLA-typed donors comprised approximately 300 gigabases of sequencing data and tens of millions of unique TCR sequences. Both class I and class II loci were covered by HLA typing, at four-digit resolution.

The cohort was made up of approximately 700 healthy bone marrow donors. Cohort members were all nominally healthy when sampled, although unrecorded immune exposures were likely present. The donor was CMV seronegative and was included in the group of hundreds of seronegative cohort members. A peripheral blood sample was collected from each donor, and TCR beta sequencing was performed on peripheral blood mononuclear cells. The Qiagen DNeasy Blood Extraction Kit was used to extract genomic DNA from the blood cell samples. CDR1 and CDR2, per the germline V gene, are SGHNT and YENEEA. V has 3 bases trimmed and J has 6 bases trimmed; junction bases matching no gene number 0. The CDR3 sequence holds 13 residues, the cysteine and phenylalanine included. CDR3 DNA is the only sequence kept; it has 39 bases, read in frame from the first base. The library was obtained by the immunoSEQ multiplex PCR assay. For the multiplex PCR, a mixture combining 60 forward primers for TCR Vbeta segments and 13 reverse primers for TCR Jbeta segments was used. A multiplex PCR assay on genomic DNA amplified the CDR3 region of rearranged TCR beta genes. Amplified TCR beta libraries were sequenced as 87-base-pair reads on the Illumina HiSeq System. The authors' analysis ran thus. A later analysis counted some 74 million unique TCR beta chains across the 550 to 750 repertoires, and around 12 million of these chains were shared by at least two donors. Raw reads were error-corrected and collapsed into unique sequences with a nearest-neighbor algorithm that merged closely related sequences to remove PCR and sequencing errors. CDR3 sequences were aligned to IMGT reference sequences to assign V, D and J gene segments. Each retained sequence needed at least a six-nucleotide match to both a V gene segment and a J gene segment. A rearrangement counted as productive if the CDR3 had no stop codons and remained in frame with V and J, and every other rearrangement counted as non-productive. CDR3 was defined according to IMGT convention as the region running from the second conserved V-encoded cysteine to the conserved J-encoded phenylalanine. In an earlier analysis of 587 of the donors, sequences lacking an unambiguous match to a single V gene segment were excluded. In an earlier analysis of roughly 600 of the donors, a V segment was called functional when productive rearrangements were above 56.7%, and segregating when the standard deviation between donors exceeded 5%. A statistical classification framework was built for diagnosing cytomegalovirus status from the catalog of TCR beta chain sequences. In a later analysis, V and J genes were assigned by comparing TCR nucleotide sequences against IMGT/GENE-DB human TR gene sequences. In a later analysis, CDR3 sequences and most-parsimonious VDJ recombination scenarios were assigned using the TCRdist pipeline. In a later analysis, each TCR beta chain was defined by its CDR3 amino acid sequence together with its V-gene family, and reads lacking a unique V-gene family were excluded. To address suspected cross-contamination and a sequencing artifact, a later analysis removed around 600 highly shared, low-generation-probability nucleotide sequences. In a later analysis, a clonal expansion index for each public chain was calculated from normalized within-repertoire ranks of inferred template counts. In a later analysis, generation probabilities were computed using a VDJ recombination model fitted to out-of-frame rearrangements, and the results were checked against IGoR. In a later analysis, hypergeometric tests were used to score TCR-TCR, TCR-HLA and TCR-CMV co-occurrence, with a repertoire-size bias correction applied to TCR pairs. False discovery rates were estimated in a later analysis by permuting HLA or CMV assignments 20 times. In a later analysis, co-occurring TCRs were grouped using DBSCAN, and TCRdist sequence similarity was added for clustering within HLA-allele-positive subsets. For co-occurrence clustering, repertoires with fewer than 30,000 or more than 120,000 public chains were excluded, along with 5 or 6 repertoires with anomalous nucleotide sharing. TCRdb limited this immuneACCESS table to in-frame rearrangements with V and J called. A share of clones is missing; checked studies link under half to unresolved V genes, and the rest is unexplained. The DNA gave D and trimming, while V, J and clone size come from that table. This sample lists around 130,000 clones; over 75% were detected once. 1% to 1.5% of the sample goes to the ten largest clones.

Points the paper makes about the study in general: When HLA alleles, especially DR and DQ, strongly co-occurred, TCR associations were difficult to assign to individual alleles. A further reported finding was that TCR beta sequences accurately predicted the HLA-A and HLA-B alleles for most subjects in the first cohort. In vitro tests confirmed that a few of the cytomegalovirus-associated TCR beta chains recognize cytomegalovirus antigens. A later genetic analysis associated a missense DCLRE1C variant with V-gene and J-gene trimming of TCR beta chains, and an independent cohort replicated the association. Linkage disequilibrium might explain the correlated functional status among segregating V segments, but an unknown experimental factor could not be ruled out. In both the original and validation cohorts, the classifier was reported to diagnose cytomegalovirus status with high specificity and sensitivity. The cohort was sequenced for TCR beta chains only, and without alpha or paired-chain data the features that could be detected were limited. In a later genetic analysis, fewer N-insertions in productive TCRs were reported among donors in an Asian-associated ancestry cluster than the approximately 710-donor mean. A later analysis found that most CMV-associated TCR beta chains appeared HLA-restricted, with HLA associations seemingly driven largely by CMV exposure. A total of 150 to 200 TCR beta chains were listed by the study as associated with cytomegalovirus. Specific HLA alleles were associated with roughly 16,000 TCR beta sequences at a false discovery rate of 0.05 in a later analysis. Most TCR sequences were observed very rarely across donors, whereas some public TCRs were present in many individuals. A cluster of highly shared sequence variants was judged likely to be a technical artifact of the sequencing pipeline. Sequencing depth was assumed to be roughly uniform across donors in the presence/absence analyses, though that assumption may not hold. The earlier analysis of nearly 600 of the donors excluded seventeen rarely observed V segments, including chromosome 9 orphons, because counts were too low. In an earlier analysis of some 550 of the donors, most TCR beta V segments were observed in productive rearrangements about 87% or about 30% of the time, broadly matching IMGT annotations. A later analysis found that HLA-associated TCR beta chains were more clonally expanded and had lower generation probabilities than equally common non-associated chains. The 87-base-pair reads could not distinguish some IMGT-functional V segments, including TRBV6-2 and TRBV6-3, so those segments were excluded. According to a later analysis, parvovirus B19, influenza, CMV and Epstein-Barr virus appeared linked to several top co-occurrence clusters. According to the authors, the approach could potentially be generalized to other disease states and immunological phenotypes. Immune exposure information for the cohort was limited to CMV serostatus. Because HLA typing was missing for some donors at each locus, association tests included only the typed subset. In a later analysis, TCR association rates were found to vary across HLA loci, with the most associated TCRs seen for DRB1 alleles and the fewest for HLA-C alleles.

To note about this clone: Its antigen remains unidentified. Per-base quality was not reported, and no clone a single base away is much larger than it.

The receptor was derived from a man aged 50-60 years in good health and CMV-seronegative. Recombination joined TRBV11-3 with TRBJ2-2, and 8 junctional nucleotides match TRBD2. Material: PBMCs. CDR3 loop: CASSFGGAGELFF. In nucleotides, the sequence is TGTGCCAGCAGCTTCGGGGGGGCCGGGGAGCTGTTTTTT.